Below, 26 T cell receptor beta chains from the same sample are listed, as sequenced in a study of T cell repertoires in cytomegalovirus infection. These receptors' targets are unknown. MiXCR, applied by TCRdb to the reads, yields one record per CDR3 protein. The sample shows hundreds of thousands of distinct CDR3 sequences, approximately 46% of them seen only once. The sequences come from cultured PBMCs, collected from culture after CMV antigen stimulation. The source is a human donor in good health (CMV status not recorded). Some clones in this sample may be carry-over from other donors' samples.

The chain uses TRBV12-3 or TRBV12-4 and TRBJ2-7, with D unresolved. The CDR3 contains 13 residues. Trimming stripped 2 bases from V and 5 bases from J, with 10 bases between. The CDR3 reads CASSLRAANEQYF. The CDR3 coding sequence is TGTGCCAGCAGTTTAAGGGCAGCTAACGAGCAGTACTTC.

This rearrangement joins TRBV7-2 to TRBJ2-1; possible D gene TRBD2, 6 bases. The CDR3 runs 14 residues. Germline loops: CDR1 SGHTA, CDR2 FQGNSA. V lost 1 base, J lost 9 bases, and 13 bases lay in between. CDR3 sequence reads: CASSLGVSGGEQFF. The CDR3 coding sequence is TGTGCCAGCAGCTTAGGGGTTAGCGGAGGTGAGCAGTTCTTC.

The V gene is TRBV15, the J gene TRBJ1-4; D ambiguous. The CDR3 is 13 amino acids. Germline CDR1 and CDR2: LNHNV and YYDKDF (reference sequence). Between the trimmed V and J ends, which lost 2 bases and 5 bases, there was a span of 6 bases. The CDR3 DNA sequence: TGTGCCACCAGCAGATCGGCAAATGAAAAACTGTTTTTT. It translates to CATSRSANEKLFF.

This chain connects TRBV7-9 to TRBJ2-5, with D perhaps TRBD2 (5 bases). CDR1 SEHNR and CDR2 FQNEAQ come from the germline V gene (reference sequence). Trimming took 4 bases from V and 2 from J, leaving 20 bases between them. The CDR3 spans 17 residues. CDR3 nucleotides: TGTGCCAGCAGCTCCCCCTATCTAGCAGCGAAACAAGAGACCCAGTACTTC. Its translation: CASSSPYLAAKQETQYF.

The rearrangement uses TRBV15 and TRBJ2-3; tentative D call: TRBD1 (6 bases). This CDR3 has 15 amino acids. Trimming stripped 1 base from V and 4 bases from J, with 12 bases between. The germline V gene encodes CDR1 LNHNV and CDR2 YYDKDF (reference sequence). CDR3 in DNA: TGTGCCACCAGCAGAGCACAGGGTAGGGCAGATACGCAGTATTTT. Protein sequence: CATSRAQGRADTQYF.

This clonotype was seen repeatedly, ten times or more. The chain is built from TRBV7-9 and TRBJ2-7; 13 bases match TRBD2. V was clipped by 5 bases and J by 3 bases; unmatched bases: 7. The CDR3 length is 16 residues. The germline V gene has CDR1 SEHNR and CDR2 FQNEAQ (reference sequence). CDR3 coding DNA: TGTGCCAGCAGCCACGGACTAGCGGGAGAACTCTACGAGCAGTACTTC. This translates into CASSHGLAGELYEQYF.

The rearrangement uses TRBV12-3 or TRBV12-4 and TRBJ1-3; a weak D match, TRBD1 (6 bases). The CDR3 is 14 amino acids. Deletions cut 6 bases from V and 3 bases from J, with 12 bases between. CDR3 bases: TGTGCCAGCAGGGAGCAGGGGATTGGAAACACCATATATTTT. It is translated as CASREQGIGNTIYF.

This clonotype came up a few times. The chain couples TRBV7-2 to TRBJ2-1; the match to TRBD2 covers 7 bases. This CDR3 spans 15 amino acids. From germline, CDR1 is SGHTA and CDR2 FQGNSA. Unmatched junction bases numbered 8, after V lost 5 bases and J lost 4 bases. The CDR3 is CASSLSGTMYNEQFF. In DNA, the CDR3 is TGTGCCAGCAGCCTATCCGGGACTATGTACAATGAGCAGTTCTTC.

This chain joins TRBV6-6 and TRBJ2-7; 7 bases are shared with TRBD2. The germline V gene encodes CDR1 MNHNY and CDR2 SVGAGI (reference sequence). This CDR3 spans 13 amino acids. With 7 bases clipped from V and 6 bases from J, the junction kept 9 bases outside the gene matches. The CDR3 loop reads CASKRGREGEQYF. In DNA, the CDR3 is TGTGCCAGCAAACGAGGGAGGGAAGGCGAGCAGTACTTC.

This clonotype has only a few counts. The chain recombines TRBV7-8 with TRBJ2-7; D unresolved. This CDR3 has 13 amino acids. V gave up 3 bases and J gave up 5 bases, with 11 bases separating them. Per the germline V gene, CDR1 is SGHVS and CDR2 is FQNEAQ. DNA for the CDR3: TGTGCCAGCAGCTTCCTACGGAACGACGAGCAGTACTTC. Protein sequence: CASSFLRNDEQYF.

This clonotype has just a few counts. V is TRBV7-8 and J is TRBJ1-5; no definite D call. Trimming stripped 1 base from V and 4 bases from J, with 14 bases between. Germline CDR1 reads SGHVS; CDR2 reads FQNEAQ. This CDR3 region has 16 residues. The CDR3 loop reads CASSLGYVGRNQPQHF. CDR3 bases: TGTGCCAGCAGCTTAGGATACGTAGGGAGGAATCAGCCCCAGCATTTT.

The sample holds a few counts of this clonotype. The CDR3: CASSLDRGVWEQFF. The CDR3 DNA reads TGTGCCAGCTCACTCGACAGGGGGGTTTGGGAGCAGTTCTTC. The chain combines TRBV18 with TRBJ2-1; 9 nucleotides align to TRBD1. The CDR3 contains 14 residues. CDR1 KGHSH and CDR2 LQKENI come from the germline V gene. J was trimmed by 10 bases and V by 4 bases; bases with no gene match: 8.

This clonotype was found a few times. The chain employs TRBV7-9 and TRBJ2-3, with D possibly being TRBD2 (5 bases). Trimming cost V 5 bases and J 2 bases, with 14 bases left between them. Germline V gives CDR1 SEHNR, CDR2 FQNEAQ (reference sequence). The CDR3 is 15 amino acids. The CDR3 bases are TGTGCCAGCAGCGGCTTCCAGGAGGTCACAGATACGCAGTATTTT. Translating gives CASSGFQEVTDTQYF.

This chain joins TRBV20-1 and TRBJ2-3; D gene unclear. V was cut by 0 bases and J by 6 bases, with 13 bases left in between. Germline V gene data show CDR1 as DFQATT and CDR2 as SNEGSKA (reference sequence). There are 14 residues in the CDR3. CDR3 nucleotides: TGCAGTGCTAGAGATGTATCGAAGTCGGATACGCAGTATTTT. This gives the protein CSARDVSKSDTQYF.

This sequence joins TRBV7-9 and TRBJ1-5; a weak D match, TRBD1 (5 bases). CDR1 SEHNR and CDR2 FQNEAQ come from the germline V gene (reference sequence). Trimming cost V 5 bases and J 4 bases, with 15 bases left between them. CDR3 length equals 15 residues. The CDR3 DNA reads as TGTGCCAGCAGCATTGGGCAGGGAGTGAATCAGCCCCAGCATTTT. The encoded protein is CASSIGQGVNQPQHF.

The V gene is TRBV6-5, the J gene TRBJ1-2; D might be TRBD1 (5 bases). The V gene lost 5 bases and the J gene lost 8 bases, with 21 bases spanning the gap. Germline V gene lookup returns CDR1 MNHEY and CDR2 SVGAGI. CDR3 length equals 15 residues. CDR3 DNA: TGTGCCAGCAGTAAACCTACAGGCACCTCCAGGGGCTACACCTTC. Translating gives CASSKPTGTSRGYTF.

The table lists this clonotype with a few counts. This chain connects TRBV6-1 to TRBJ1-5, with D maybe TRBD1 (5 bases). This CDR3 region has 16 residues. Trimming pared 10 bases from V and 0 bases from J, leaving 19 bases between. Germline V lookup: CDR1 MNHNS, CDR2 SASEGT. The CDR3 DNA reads TGTGCCACCCACCTGGACACACGATATAGCAATCAGCCCCAGCATTTT. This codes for CATHLDTRYSNQPQHF.

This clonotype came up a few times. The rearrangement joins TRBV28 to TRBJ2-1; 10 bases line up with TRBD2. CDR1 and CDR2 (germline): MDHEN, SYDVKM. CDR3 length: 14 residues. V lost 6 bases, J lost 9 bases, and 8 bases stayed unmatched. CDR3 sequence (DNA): TGTGCCAGCAGCCCAGGGGTAGCGGGAGGTGAGCAGTTCTTC. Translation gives CASSPGVAGGEQFF.

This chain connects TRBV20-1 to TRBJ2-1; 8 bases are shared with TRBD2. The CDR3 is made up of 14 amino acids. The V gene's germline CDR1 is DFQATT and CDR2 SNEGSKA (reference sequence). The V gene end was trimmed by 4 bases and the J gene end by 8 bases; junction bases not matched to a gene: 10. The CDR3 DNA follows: TGCAGTGCTAAAGCTGGTAGCGGGGAGGATGAGCAGTTCTTC. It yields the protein CSAKAGSGEDEQFF.

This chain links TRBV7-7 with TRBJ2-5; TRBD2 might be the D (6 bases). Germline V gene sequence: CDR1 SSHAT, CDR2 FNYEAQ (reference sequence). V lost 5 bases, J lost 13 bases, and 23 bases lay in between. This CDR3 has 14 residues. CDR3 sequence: CASSAGTSQRPVYF. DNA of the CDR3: TGTGCCAGCAGCGCGGGGACGTCGCAGCGTCCTGTGTACTTC.

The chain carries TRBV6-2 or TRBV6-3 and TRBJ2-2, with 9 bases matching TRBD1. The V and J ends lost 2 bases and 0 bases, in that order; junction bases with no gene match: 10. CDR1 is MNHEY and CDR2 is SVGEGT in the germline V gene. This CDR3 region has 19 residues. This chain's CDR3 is CASSYLGQGFTANTGELFF. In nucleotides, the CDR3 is TGTGCCAGCAGTTACCTAGGACAGGGGTTTACGGCGAACACCGGGGAGCTGTTTTTT.

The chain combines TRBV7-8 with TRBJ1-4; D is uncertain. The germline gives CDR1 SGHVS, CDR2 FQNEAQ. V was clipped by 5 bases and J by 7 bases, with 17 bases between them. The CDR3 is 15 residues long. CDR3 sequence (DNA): TGTGCCAGCAGCCCAGTCCCGGGTCGGGGTGAAAAACTGTTTTTT. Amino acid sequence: CASSPVPGRGEKLFF.

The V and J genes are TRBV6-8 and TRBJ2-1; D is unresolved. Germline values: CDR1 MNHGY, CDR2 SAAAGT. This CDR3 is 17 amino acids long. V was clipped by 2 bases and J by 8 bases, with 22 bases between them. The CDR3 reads CASSYGFTTTVMYEQFF. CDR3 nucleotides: TGTGCCAGCAGTTACGGGTTCACTACTACGGTGATGTATGAGCAGTTCTTC.

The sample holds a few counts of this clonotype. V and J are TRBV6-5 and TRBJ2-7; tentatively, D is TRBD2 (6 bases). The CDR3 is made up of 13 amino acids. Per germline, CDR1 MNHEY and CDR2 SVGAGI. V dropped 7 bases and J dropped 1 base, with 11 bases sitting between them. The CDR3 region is CASTPAGSYEQYF. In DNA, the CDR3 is TGTGCCAGCACCCCCGCGGGATCCTACGAGCAGTACTTC.

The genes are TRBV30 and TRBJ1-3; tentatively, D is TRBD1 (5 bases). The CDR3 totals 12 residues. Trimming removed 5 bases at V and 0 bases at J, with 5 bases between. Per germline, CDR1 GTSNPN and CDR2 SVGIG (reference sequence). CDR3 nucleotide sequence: TGTGCCTGGGGACACTCTGGAAACACCATATATTTT. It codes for CAWGHSGNTIYF.

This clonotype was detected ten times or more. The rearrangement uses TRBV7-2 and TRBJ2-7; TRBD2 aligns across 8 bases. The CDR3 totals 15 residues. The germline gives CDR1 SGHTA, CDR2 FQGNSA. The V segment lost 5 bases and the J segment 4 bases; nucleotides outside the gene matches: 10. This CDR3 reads CASSKGGGRSYEQYF. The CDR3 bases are TGTGCCAGCAGCAAGGGGGGCGGGAGGTCATACGAGCAGTACTTC. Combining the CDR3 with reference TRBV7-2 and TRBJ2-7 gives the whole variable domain GAGVSQSPSNKVTEKGKDVELRCDPISGHTALYWYRQSLGQGLEFLIYFQGNSAPDKSGLPSDRFSAERTGGSVSTLTIQRTQQEDSAVYLCASSKGGGRSYEQYFGPGTRLTVT.